A single sample gave rise to the 25 T cell receptor beta chains below, sequenced in a study of prognosis after radiotherapy for stage I lung cancer. The TCR beta CDR3 region was amplified from genomic DNA, with two rounds of multiplex PCR being used for the amplification. Specific primers for each TRBV and TRBJ gene were what first-round PCR used. TCRdb re-derived calls from the multiplex PCR reads in MiXCR, one entry per CDR3 protein. The sample has around 26,000 distinct CDR3 sequences; roughly 46% are singletons. The sequencing used PBMCs, collected before or after stereotactic body radiation therapy (not recorded which). All receptors derive from a donor of 50 years or more with non-small cell lung cancer.

In its sample, this clonotype was seen many times. This chain joins TRBV6-5 and TRBJ1-2, with a tentative D call TRBD1 (5 bases). Germline V CDR1 and CDR2: MNHEY, SVGAGI. The CDR3 spans 13 residues. Trimming removed 0 bases at V and 7 bases at J, with 9 bases between. CDR3 amino acids: CASSYSPGGGYTF. In DNA, the CDR3 is TGTGCCAGCAGTTACTCGCCGGGGGGTGGCTACACCTTC.

In its sample, this clonotype was seen many times. The gene calls are TRBV10-2 and TRBJ2-3; 10 nucleotides match TRBD1. The germline CDR1 and CDR2 sequences are WSHSY and SAAADI. Trimming cost V 8 bases and J 5 bases; bases outside gene matches: 7. This CDR3 region has 14 residues. CDR3 DNA sequence: TGCGCCAGCTCGGACAGGGGGATAGTAGATACGCAGTATTTT. Residues: CASSDRGIVDTQYF.

This clonotype was recorded at least ten times. This may come from a read error, since a much larger clone is one base off. This rearrangement joins TRBV20-1 to TRBJ2-3; D remains ambiguous. The J call may be in error: the DNA end matches TRBJ1-5 better. Per germline, CDR1 DFQATT and CDR2 SNEGSKA (reference sequence). The CDR3 has 14 amino acids. The CDR3 loop is CSARDIPLGDTQHF. The DNA for the CDR3 is TGCAGTGCTAGAGATATACCCCTAGGAGATACGCAGCATTTT.

With regard to this clonotype: An end of the junction does not agree with germline; a read error may underlie this. The gene calls are TRBV9 and TRBJ1-2; D unclear. CDR3 length: 13 residues. Germline CDR1 SGDLS, CDR2 YYNGEE. DNA for the CDR3: TGTGACAGCAGCGAACGTCCGGCAGGCGGCTGCACCTTC. Its protein product is CDSSERPAGGCTF.

The chain has TRBV6-1 and TRBJ2-3; D gene unclear. CDR3 size: 12 residues. CDR1 and CDR2 from the germline V gene are MNHNS and SASEGT. Trimming took off 8 bases at V and 5 bases at J, with 11 bases between the two ends. CDR3 nucleotides: TGTGCCAGCGGCAGTTCTAGAGATACGCAGTATTTT. Translation: CASGSSRDTQYF.

This clonotype was observed many times. V gene TRBV11-3 combines with J gene TRBJ2-5, with 11 bases identical to TRBD1. There are 17 residues in the CDR3. With V trimmed by 5 bases and J by 4 bases, 12 bases remained unmatched. In germline, CDR1 is SGHNT, CDR2 YENEEA. CDR3 residues: CASSGQGAGGPRETQYF. In nucleotides, the CDR3 is TGTGCCAGCAGCGGACAGGGGGCGGGGGGCCCAAGAGAGACCCAGTACTTC.

Of note for this clonotype: A far larger clone lies a single base away; this is likely a read error. This sequence joins TRBV6-9 and TRBJ2-7; 11 positions match TRBD1. Germline V gene lookup returns CDR1 MNHGY and CDR2 SVAAGI. Trimming took 8 bases from V and 5 from J; bases not matched to a gene: 8. The CDR3 extends over 14 amino acids. CDR3 sequence reads: CASGGTGGDHEQYF. The CDR3 region has the DNA TGTGCCAGCGGGGGGACAGGGGGTGACCACGAGCAGTACTTC.

In its sample, this clonotype was seen many times. The chain couples TRBV7-6 to TRBJ2-5; TRBD1 or TRBD2 may be the D gene (5 bases each). The V gene's germline CDR1 is SGHVS and CDR2 FNYEAQ. This CDR3 has 14 residues. The V gene lost 3 bases and the J gene lost 4 bases, with 12 bases spanning the gap. The CDR3 DNA is TGTGCCAGCAGCTTCGCTGGGGGTTCAGAGACCCAGTACTTC. Residues: CASSFAGGSETQYF.

This clonotype was seen only a few times. V gene TRBV2 combines with J gene TRBJ2-1, with D tentatively TRBD1 or TRBD2 (5 bases each). Germline V gene sequence: CDR1 SNHLY, CDR2 FYNNEI. V was shortened by 5 bases and J by 2 bases, with 13 bases between the two germline ends. CDR3 length: 15 residues. CDR3 amino acids: CASSSDRGTYNEQFF. In nucleotides, the CDR3 is TGTGCCAGCAGTTCCGACCGGGGCACCTACAATGAGCAGTTCTTC.

The chain recombines TRBV9 with TRBJ2-7; no firm D call. There are 19 residues in the CDR3. CDR1 is SGDLS and CDR2 is YYNGEE in the germline V gene. The V and J ends lost 1 base and 6 bases respectively, with 29 bases between them. CDR3 DNA: TGTGCCAGCAGCGTATCGGCAGGCGCGGACGGTGAGACCCCACGCGAGCAGTACTTC. Translated: CASSVSAGADGETPREQYF.

This clonotype is categorized as medium-sized. The chain has TRBV24-1 and TRBJ2-2; TRBD1 agrees at 8 bases. The germline gives CDR1 KGHDR, CDR2 SFDVKD. The CDR3 is 15 residues long. Unmatched junction bases numbered 1, after V lost 4 bases and J lost 1 base. The chain's CDR3 is CATSEGTGNTGELFF. In nucleotides, the CDR3 is TGTGCCACCAGTGAAGGGACAGGGAACACCGGGGAGCTGTTTTTT.

Notes on this clonotype: One end of the junction does not line up with germline, which may come from a read error. This chain links TRBV18 with TRBJ2-3; 8 positions agree with TRBD2. There are 15 residues in the CDR3. Germline loops: CDR1 KGHSH, CDR2 LQKENI. This chain's CDR3 is CTSSPSGGGTDTQYF. Here the CDR3 DNA reads TGTACCAGCTCGCCCTCGGGAGGGGGCACAGATACGCAGTATTTT.

The rearrangement joins TRBV6-9 to TRBJ2-7; D unclear. Germline assignment: CDR1 MNHGY and CDR2 SVAAGI. The CDR3 extends over 16 amino acids. V was shortened by 3 bases and J by 7 bases, with 22 bases between the two germline ends. The CDR3 is CASSYRRCTPTEEQYF. In DNA, the CDR3 is TGTGCCAGCAGTTACCGGAGATGTACACCCACCGAGGAGCAGTACTTC.

About this clonotype itself: One junction end does not reproduce the germline sequence, and a read error may be involved. The chain recombines TRBV2 with TRBJ2-2; a possible D gene is TRBD2 (7 bases). The CDR3 has 15 amino acids. CDR1 SNHLY and CDR2 FYNNEI come from the germline V gene. The CDR3 protein is CASTGGGQHTWELFF. The DNA of the CDR3 is TGTGCCAGCACGGGGGGCGGACAGCACACCTGGGAGCTGTTTTTT.

This clonotype occurred once. This chain uses TRBV28 with TRBJ2-3; D may be TRBD1 or TRBD2 (5 bases each). Germline CDR1 and CDR2: MDHEN and SYDVKM. The CDR3 loop spans 15 amino acids. Trimming took off 2 bases at V and 2 bases at J, with 11 bases between the two ends. The CDR3 reads CASSLTGTYTDTQYF. The DNA of the CDR3 is TGTGCCAGCAGTTTAACGGGGACCTACACAGATACGCAGTATTTT. The whole variable domain, filled in from reference TRBV28 and TRBJ2-3, reads DVKVTQSSRYLVKRTGEKVFLECVQDMDHENMFWYRQDPGLGLRLIYFSYDVKMKEKGDIPEGYSVSREKKERFSLILESASTNQTSMYLCASSLTGTYTDTQYFGPGTRLTVL.

The sample holds many counts of this clonotype. V usage is TRBV12-3 or TRBV12-4 and J usage is TRBJ1-4; 11 positions match TRBD1. V lost 4 bases to trimming and J lost 7 bases; unmatched junction nucleotides: 2. The CDR3 runs to 14 residues. CDR3 in amino acids: CASSWTGGGEKLFF. CDR3 sequence (DNA): TGTGCCAGCAGTTGGACAGGGGGCGGTGAAAAACTGTTTTTT.

A note on this clonotype: This could be a read error, since a much larger clone is one nucleotide away. The CDR3 does not end in the conserved phenylalanine or tryptophan, so this is likely a read error. The chain combines TRBV11-2 with TRBJ2-5; the D gene is possibly TRBD1 (6 bases). The CDR3 length is 12 residues. V was shortened by 5 bases and J by 5 bases, with 9 bases between the two germline ends. The V gene's germline CDR1 is SGHAT and CDR2 FQNNGV. The CDR3 sequence is CASSPGVETQYL. The CDR3 DNA reads as TGTGCCAGCAGCCCAGGGGTGGAGACCCAGTACCTC.

This clonotype was counted at least ten times. The rearrangement joins TRBV5-4 to TRBJ2-2; D remains ambiguous. CDR3 size: 14 residues. Germline CDR1 is SGHNT and CDR2 is YYREEE (reference sequence). Trimming pared 0 bases from V and 0 bases from J, leaving 3 bases between. In nucleotides, the CDR3 is TGTGCCAGCAGCTTGGAAGCGAACACCGGGGAGCTGTTTTTT. The encoded protein is CASSLEANTGELFF.

In this sample, this clonotype turned up once. Given the absence of the conserved phenylalanine or tryptophan at the CDR3 end, a read error is likely. The chain has TRBV9 and TRBJ2-2; D gene ambiguous. CDR1 and CDR2 (germline): SGDLS, YYNGEE. The CDR3 runs to 14 residues. V gave up 6 bases and J gave up 6 bases, with 15 bases separating them. DNA for the CDR3: TGTGCCAGCATCGTCCTTCCAATCCCCGGGGAGCTGTTTCTT. Protein sequence: CASIVLPIPGELFL.

This clonotype showed up many times. The genes are TRBV7-6 and TRBJ1-4, with D possibly matching TRBD1 (5 bases). The germline V gene has CDR1 SGHVS and CDR2 FNYEAQ. Trimming cost V 6 bases and J 4 bases, with 18 bases left between them. The CDR3 covers 16 residues. CDR3 residues: CASSFSAGTFNEKLFF. The CDR3 region has the DNA TGTGCCAGCAGTTTTAGCGCAGGGACCTTTAATGAAAAACTGTTTTTT.

J is TRBJ2-4 and V is TRBV7-2, with D unresolved. The germline gives CDR1 SGHTA, CDR2 FQGNSA. CDR3 size: 12 residues. The ends were cut back, 2 bases at V and 5 bases at J, with 4 bases in the middle. CDR3 protein: CASSLQENIQYF. DNA of the CDR3: TGTGCCAGCAGCTTACAAGAAAACATTCAGTACTTC.

Points on this clonotype: It is likely a read error: a sequence one base away is far more abundant. CDR3 in DNA: TGTGCCAGCACCCCGGGGGGCGCAGGGAGCTATGGCTACACCTTC. Its translation: CASTPGGAGSYGYTF. The V call is TRBV6-5, the J call TRBJ1-2; D might be TRBD1 (6 bases). Germline V CDR1 and CDR2: MNHEY, SVGAGI. This CDR3 comprises 15 residues. V gave up 7 bases and J gave up 4 bases, with 19 bases separating them.

This clonotype appeared many times. CDR3 bases: TGTGCCAGTCAATGGACCGGGACTAGACATAGAGAGACCCAGTACTTC. The encoded protein is CASQWTGTRHRETQYF. This chain uses TRBV19 with TRBJ2-5; 8 nucleotides align to TRBD2. Germline lookup yields CDR1 LNHDA and CDR2 SQIVND (reference sequence). J gave up 4 bases and V 8 bases, and 15 bases lay outside the gene matches. The length of the CDR3 is 16 residues.

This clonotype was counted at least ten times. The gene calls are TRBV20-1 and TRBJ1-6, with D perhaps TRBD1 (5 bases). Germline CDR1 reads DFQATT; CDR2 reads SNEGSKA (reference sequence). Trimming took 5 bases from V and 7 from J, leaving 12 bases between them. The CDR3 consists of 13 residues. CDR3 sequence: CSARGVGNSPLHF. In DNA form, the CDR3 reads TGCAGTGCTCGAGGGGTGGGGAATTCACCCCTCCACTTT.

The sample holds many counts of this clonotype. The J gene is TRBJ2-1, the V gene TRBV28; the match to TRBD2 covers 8 bases. This CDR3 has 13 residues. After removal of 8 bases from V and 7 bases from J, the junction contained 7 bases not matched to a gene. Germline CDR1 MDHEN, CDR2 SYDVKM. CDR3 sequence (DNA): TGTGCCAGCGTAGGCGGGGGGTGTAATGAGCAGTTCTTC. It specifies CASVGGGCNEQFF.